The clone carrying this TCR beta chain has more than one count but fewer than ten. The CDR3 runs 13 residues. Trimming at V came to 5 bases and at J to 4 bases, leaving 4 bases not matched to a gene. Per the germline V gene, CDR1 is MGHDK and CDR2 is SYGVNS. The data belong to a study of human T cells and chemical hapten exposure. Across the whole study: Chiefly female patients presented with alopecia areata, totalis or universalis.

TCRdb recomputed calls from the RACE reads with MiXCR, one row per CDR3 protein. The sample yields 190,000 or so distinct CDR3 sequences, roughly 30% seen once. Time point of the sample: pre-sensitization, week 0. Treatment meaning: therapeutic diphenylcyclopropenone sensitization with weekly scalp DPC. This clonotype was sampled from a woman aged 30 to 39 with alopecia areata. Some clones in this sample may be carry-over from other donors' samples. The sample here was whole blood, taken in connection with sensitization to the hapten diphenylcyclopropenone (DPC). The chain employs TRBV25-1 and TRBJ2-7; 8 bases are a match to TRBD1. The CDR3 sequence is CASSTRTGYEQYF. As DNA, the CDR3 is TGTGCCAGCAGTACGCGGACAGGGTACGAGCAGTACTTC.